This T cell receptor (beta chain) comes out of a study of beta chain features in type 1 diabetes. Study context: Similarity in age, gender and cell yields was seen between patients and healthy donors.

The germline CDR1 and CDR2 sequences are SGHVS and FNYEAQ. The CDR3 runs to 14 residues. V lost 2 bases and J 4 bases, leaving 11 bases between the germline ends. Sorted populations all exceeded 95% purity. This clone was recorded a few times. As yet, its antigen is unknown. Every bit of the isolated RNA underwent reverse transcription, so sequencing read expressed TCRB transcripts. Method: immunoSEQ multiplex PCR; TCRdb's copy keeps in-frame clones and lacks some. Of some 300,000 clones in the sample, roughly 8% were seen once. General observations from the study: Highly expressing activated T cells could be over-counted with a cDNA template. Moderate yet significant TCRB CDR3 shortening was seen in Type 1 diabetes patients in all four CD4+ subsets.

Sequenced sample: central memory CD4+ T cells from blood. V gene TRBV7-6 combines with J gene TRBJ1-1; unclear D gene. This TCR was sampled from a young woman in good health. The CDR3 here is CASSLIPEGTEAFF. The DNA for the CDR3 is TGTGCCAGCAGCTTAATCCCCGAGGGCACTGAAGCTTTCTTT.